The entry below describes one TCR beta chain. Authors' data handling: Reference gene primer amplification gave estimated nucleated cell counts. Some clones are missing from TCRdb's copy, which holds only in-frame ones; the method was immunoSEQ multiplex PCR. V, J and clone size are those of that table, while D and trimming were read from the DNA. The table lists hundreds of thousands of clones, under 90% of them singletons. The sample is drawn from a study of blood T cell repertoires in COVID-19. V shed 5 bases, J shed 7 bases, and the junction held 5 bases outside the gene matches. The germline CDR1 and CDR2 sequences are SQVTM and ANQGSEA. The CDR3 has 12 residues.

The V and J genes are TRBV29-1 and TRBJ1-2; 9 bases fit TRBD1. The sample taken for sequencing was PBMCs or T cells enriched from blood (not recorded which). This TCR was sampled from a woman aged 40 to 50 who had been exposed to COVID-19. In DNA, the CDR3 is TGCAGCGTTACTGGGACAGGGCCTGGCTACACCTTC. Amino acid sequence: CSVTGTGPGYTF.